Listed below are T cell receptor beta chains from one sample, sequenced in a study of blood T cell repertoires in COVID-19. Assay used: immunoSEQ multiplex PCR; TCRdb lists only in-frame clones, some missing. The data hold about 100,000 clones, with 80% observed a single time. Sequenced input: peripheral blood. All receptors derive from a man between 65 and 85 years old with active or convalescent COVID-19. CDR3s include the opening cysteine and the closing phenylalanine or tryptophan. A D gene is named only where the DNA matches it firmly. The size entry is marked missing in some rows and otherwise reads once, few, many or a size class.

>TRBV7-9|TRBJ2-7|.|.
TGTGCCAGCAGCTTAGGCGTCTACGAGCAGTACTTC
CASSLGVYEQYF
>TRBV19|TRBJ1-4|.|.
TGTGCCAGTAGTTCCTCAGGAGAAAAACTGTTTTTT
CASSSSGEKLFF
>TRBV7-9|TRBJ1-2|.|TRBD1
TGTGCCAGCAGCTTTGGACAGGGAAACTATGGCTACACCTTC
CASSFGQGNYGYTF
>TRBV30|TRBJ1-1|.|.
TGTGCCTGGGGGCGGGGGTTGAACACTGAAGCTTTCTTT
CAWGRGLNTEAFF
>TRBV12-3/TRBV12-4|TRBJ2-5|.|.
TGTGCCAGCAGCCGGGACAACCGGGAGACCCAGTACTTC
CASSRDNRETQYF
>TRBV15|TRBJ2-3|.|.
TGTGCCACCAGCAGAGATCCGGGAGATACGCAGTATTTT
CATSRDPGDTQYF
>TRBV7-2|TRBJ1-2|.|TRBD1
TGTGCCAGCAGCCGGACAGGAAACAGGGGCTACACCTTC
CASSRTGNRGYTF
>TRBV2|TRBJ2-7|once|TRBD1
TGTGCCAGCAGTGAAGGGGACAGGGGTATGTACGAGCAGTACTTC
CASSEGDRGMYEQYF
>TRBV28|TRBJ1-2|.|TRBD1
TGTGCCAGCACGGACAGGGGGCAAGTATATGGCTACACCTTC
CASTDRGQVYGYTF
>TRBV4-1|TRBJ1-4|.|.
TGCGCCAGCAGCCAAGAATCCGTTGCAACTAATGAAAAACTGTTTTTT
CASSQESVATNEKLFF
>TRBV6-5|TRBJ1-4|.|.
TGTGCCAGCAGCCAGGGTGCAACTAATGAAAAACTGTTTTTT
CASSQGATNEKLFF
>TRBV24-1|TRBJ2-7|.|TRBD2
TGTGCCACCAGTGACCCGGGACTAGCGGAGCAGTACTTC
CATSDPGLAEQYF
>TRBV6-5|TRBJ1-5|.|.
TGTGCCAGCACCCGGGATCCGAATCAGCCCCAGCATTTT
CASTRDPNQPQHF
>TRBV10-3|TRBJ1-1|once|.
TGTGCCATCAGGGGAGACGGCCGGAACACTGAAGCTTTCTTT
CAIRGDGRNTEAFF
>TRBV11-1|TRBJ1-5|few|TRBD1
TGTGCCAGCAGCTTAGGGACAGGGACGAATCAGCCCCAGCATTTT
CASSLGTGTNQPQHF
>TRBV5-4|TRBJ1-6|.|TRBD1
TGTGCCAGCAGCTTGGGGGACAGGGGAAATTCACCCCTCCACTTT
CASSLGDRGNSPLHF
>TRBV19|TRBJ1-5|.|TRBD1
TGTGCCAGTACCTTAATGGGGGGACAGGGTGCAAGCAATCAGCCCCAGCATTTT
CASTLMGGQGASNQPQHF
>TRBV9|TRBJ1-1|.|TRBD1
TGTGCCAGCAGCGTAGGGGACAGGGCCGCGGGGACTGAAGCTTTCTTT
CASSVGDRAAGTEAFF
>TRBV30|TRBJ1-2|.|.
TGTGCCTGGAGTGCTGGACTCGATGGCTACACCTTC
CAWSAGLDGYTF
>TRBV6-6|TRBJ2-7|.|TRBD1
TGTGCCAGCAGCCGACAGGGTTACGAGCAGTACTTC
CASSRQGYEQYF
>TRBV18|TRBJ2-7|.|.
TGTGCCAGCTCAAAAACCGGAGGGCACGAGCAGTACTTC
CASSKTGGHEQYF
>TRBV7-2|TRBJ2-1|.|.
TGTGCCAGCAGCTTAGGAGCGGCCAATGAGCAGTTCTTC
CASSLGAANEQFF
>TRBV27|TRBJ1-1|.|.
TGTGCCAGCAGGAACAGGGTAGGAGAAGCTTTCTTT
CASRNRVGEAFF
>TRBV28|TRBJ2-1|.|TRBD2
TGTGCCAGCAGGCGGCCAGCGGGATACAATGAGCAGTTCTTC
CASRRPAGYNEQFF
>TRBV28|TRBJ2-3|.|TRBD1
TGTGCCAGCAGTCTCCGACCGACAGGGGTTACGCAGTATTTT
CASSLRPTGVTQYF
>TRBV28|TRBJ2-3|.|TRBD2
TGTGCCAGCAGTCCGTTAGCGGGAGGGGGCACAGATACGCAGTATTTT
CASSPLAGGGTDTQYF
>TRBV4-1|TRBJ2-7|few|TRBD2
TGCGCCAGCAGCCAAGATCTGGGGACTAGCGGTAGGCAGTACTTC
CASSQDLGTSGRQYF
>TRBV6-5|TRBJ1-6|.|TRBD1
TGTGCCAGCAGTCGGGACAGTTTTAGTTCACCCCTCCACTTT
CASSRDSFSSPLHF
>TRBV7-6|TRBJ2-3|.|TRBD2
TGTGCCAGCAGCTCGCTAGCGGGAGGCACAGATACGCAGTATTTT
CASSSLAGGTDTQYF
>TRBV5-1|TRBJ2-7|.|TRBD1
TGCGCCAGCAGCTTGGGACAGGGCTTCTCCTACGAGCAGTACTTC
CASSLGQGFSYEQYF
>TRBV9|TRBJ2-5|.|TRBD2
TGTGCCAGCAGCGTAGCGGGACTAGCTGGGGAGACCCAGTACTTC
CASSVAGLAGETQYF
>TRBV4-3|TRBJ2-2|.|.
TGCGCCAGCAGCCAAGAAGCTCCACGAAGTGCGAACACCGGGGAGCTGTTTTTT
CASSQEAPRSANTGELFF
>TRBV19|TRBJ2-5|.|.
TGTGCCAGTAGTCTCCCAGCGGGCCCAGACGGCCAGACCCAGTACTTC
CASSLPAGPDGQTQYF
>TRBV5-5|TRBJ1-2|.|.
TGTGCCAGCAGCATAGGCGACAGCCAGCGAGGCTACACCTTC
CASSIGDSQRGYTF
>TRBV24-1|TRBJ1-2|.|.
TGTGCCACCAGTGATTTGGAAGGAGGGCGTCGGGGCTACACCTTC
CATSDLEGGRRGYTF
>TRBV19|TRBJ1-5|.|.
TGTGCCAGTACCAATCAGGAGGGGCATAGCAATCAGCCCCAGCATTTT
CASTNQEGHSNQPQHF
>TRBV19|TRBJ1-1|.|TRBD1
TGTGCCAGTCGGGGCGACAGGGGAGCCACTGAAGCTTTCTTT
CASRGDRGATEAFF
>TRBV3-1/TRBV3-2|TRBJ1-2|.|.
TGTGCCAGCAGCCAAGCTGATGGCTACACCTTC
CASSQADGYTF
>TRBV7-3|TRBJ2-1|few|TRBD2
TGTGCCAGCAGCTTAAAAGGGTCGGCTAGCGGGGGACATGAGCAGTTCTTC
CASSLKGSASGGHEQFF
>TRBV6-6|TRBJ2-6|.|.
TGTGCCAGCCTCCCGGGGACTGGGGCCAACGTCCTGACTTTC
CASLPGTGANVLTF
>TRBV20-1|TRBJ1-2|.|.
TGCAGTGCTAGTAACAGGGCTGACTATGGCTACACCTTC
CSASNRADYGYTF
>TRBV24-1|TRBJ1-1|once|.
TGTGCCACCAGCCAGGGGAGTTTAACTGAAGCTTTCTTT
CATSQGSLTEAFF
>TRBV7-2|TRBJ2-1|.|.
TGTGCCAGCAGCCCCTCTCCAGGGTACAATGAGCAGTTCTTC
CASSPSPGYNEQFF
>TRBV9|TRBJ1-6|few|TRBD1
TGTGCCAGCAGCCCCTCGACAGGGGCTTCATATAATTCACCCCTCCACTTT
CASSPSTGASYNSPLHF
>TRBV7-3|TRBJ2-1|.|TRBD2
TGTGCCAGCAGCTCCCAGGAGCGGGAAATAGATGAGCAGTTCTTC
CASSSQEREIDEQFF
>TRBV7-2|TRBJ2-7|.|.
TGTGCCAGCAGCTTATTATTCCAGGCGGAGCAGTACTTC
CASSLLFQAEQYF
>TRBV10-3|TRBJ2-3|.|TRBD2
TGTGCCATCAGTGAGTCGTCTAGCGGGATGGGAGATACGCAGTATTTT
CAISESSSGMGDTQYF
>TRBV7-3|TRBJ2-7|.|.
TGTGCCAGCAGCCCACAGGGAATGGAGCAGTACTTC
CASSPQGMEQYF
>TRBV5-5|TRBJ1-1|.|.
TGTGCCAGCAGCTCCCGAGGAGTATCCACTGAAGCTTTCTTT
CASSSRGVSTEAFF
>TRBV24-1|TRBJ2-5|once|.
TGTGCCACCAGTGATAGGTCCGGGAGTCGTGACAATGAGACCCAGTACTTC
CATSDRSGSRDNETQYF
>TRBV23-1|TRBJ1-4|.|.
TGCGCCCGTTGGGGGGGTCGAGAAAAACTGTTTTTT
CARWGGREKLFF
>TRBV7-9|TRBJ1-2|.|.
TGTGCCAGCAGCTTATCAGGTGATGGCTACACCTTC
CASSLSGDGYTF
>TRBV11-2|TRBJ2-6|.|.
TGTGCCAGCAGCCGCTCTGGGGCCAACGTCCTGACTTTC
CASSRSGANVLTF
>TRBV7-2|TRBJ2-3|once|.
TGTGCCAGCAGCATTAACCAGGGGGGCTGGACAGATACGCAGTATTTT
CASSINQGGWTDTQYF
>TRBV5-1|TRBJ2-1|.|.
TGCGCCAGCAGCTCCGTGGGGGGAGGCTCGAGCTCCTACAATGAGCAGTTCTTC
CASSSVGGGSSSYNEQFF
>TRBV28|TRBJ1-2|.|.
TGTGCCAGCTTCCAGGGGCGCTACACCTTC
CASFQGRYTF
>TRBV7-7|TRBJ2-7|.|TRBD2
TGTGCTAGCAGCCCGGGACTAGCGGGGACCGGGCAGTACTTC
CASSPGLAGTGQYF
>TRBV24-1|TRBJ2-5|few|.
TGTGCCACCAGTGATTTCAGGACCCAGTACTTC
CATSDFRTQYF
>TRBV6-2/TRBV6-3|TRBJ2-7|.|TRBD2
TGTGCCAGCAGTTACTCCCGGTCGAGACGGACTAGCTCCTACGAGCAGTACTTC
CASSYSRSRRTSSYEQYF
>TRBV15|TRBJ2-7|few|TRBD1
TGTGCCACCGGAATAGGCGGGACAGGGGGCTACGAGCAGTACTTC
CATGIGGTGGYEQYF